The rows below give T cell receptor beta chains drawn from one sample of a study of blood T cell repertoires in COVID-19. Assay: immunoSEQ multiplex PCR; the TCRdb copy retains only in-frame clones and omits some. Altogether 390,000 or so clones are present, more than 80% being singletons, with the ten largest covering around 3%. Sequencing used peripheral blood. The source of these receptors is a woman in her twenties or thirties with COVID-19, enrolled during active disease. CDR3s include the opening cysteine and the closing phenylalanine or tryptophan. A D gene is named only where the DNA matches it firmly. Where a row states a size, it is once, few, many or the class of an expanded clone; other rows omit it.

D: .; size: .; J: TRBJ1-6; V: TRBV21-1; DNA: TGTGCCAGCGCAGAGGGGACAGTTAGCTCCTATAATTCACCCCTCCACTTT; CDR3: CASAEGTVSSYNSPLHF
D: TRBD1; size: once; J: TRBJ2-5; V: TRBV7-9; DNA: TGTGCCAGCATCCGCCGCGACAGGGGAGGCCAAGAGACCCAGTACTTC; CDR3: CASIRRDRGGQETQYF
D: TRBD1; size: .; J: TRBJ2-7; V: TRBV2; DNA: TGTGCCAGCAGTGGATCTCCGGGACAGGGTTCCGAGCAGTACTTC; CDR3: CASSGSPGQGSEQYF
D: TRBD1; size: .; J: TRBJ1-1; V: TRBV20-1; DNA: TGCAGTGCTCACGGGACAGGGGTCGCTTTCTTT; CDR3: CSAHGTGVAFF
D: .; size: .; J: TRBJ2-1; V: TRBV4-1; DNA: TGCGCCAGCAGACCCGCAGGGCTAGTAGGCAATGAGCAGTTCTTC; CDR3: CASRPAGLVGNEQFF
D: .; size: .; J: TRBJ1-2; V: TRBV11-2; DNA: TGTGCCAGCAGCTTAGCGGGGGGTGCTAACTATGGCTACACCTTC; CDR3: CASSLAGGANYGYTF
D: TRBD2; size: .; J: TRBJ2-1; V: TRBV7-6; DNA: TGTGCCAGCAGCGTGGGACTAGCGGGGGGGCGGCAAAATGAGCAGTTCTTC; CDR3: CASSVGLAGGRQNEQFF
D: TRBD1; size: .; J: TRBJ2-5; V: TRBV18; DNA: TGTGCCAGCTCACTCGGGAACACAGGGGGCGGAGAGACCCAGTACTTC; CDR3: CASSLGNTGGGETQYF
D: TRBD2; size: .; J: TRBJ2-1; V: TRBV28; DNA: TGTGCCAGCAGTTCGCTAGCGGGAGGGGGCAATGAGCAGTTCTTC; CDR3: CASSSLAGGGNEQFF
D: TRBD1; size: once; J: TRBJ2-5; V: TRBV10-3; DNA: TGTGCCATCAGTGACCCGGGACAGGGGTCCCAAGAGACCCAGTACTTC; CDR3: CAISDPGQGSQETQYF
D: TRBD1; size: .; J: TRBJ1-1; V: TRBV6-2/TRBV6-3; DNA: TGTGCCAGCAGTTTCAGGGGGAAGGGGACTGAAGCTTTCTTT; CDR3: CASSFRGKGTEAFF
D: .; size: .; J: TRBJ2-3; V: TRBV7-9; DNA: TGTGCCAGCAGCTCTCGGTCGAGGGGGAGCACAGATACGCAGTATTTT; CDR3: CASSSRSRGSTDTQYF
D: TRBD1; size: .; J: TRBJ2-3; V: TRBV4-1; DNA: TGCGCCAGCAGCCCTCGGACAGGGGACCTCTCAGATACGCAGTATTTT; CDR3: CASSPRTGDLSDTQYF
D: TRBD2; size: once; J: TRBJ2-3; V: TRBV29-1; DNA: TGCAGCGTTGAGGGGGCTAGCGGGGACACAGATACGCAGTATTTT; CDR3: CSVEGASGDTDTQYF
D: .; size: once; J: TRBJ1-2; V: TRBV30; DNA: TGTGCCTGGAGGGGCCAGCAGGTAGACTATGGCTACACCTTC; CDR3: CAWRGQQVDYGYTF
D: .; size: .; J: TRBJ1-2; V: TRBV5-4; DNA: TGTGCCAGCAGCTTGGTGGGGGGAAGCTATAACTATGGCTACACCTTC; CDR3: CASSLVGGSYNYGYTF
D: TRBD2; size: .; J: TRBJ2-3; V: TRBV6-5; DNA: TGTGCCAGCAGCTACTCTAGCGGGGGGTCCACAGATACGCAGTATTTT; CDR3: CASSYSSGGSTDTQYF
D: TRBD1; size: .; J: TRBJ2-3; V: TRBV18; DNA: TGTGCCAGCTCACCACGGACAGGTGTTGAGACAGATACGCAGTATTTT; CDR3: CASSPRTGVETDTQYF
D: .; size: few; J: TRBJ1-5; V: TRBV29-1; DNA: TGCAGCGTTGGGCAGTTTAGCAATCAGCCCCAGCATTTT; CDR3: CSVGQFSNQPQHF
D: .; size: .; J: TRBJ1-5; V: TRBV5-5; DNA: TGTGCCAGCAGCCCTATGGGGGGATCGAGCAATCAGCCCCAGCATTTT; CDR3: CASSPMGGSSNQPQHF
D: .; size: .; J: TRBJ1-1; V: TRBV3-1/TRBV3-2; DNA: TGTGCCAGCAGCCAAAGTCCTGGCCCTGAAGCTTTCTTT; CDR3: CASSQSPGPEAFF
D: TRBD1; size: .; J: TRBJ2-7; V: TRBV14; DNA: TGTGCCAGCAGGCCCGGGACAGAGCCCAACGAGCAGTACTTC; CDR3: CASRPGTEPNEQYF
D: .; size: .; J: TRBJ1-2; V: TRBV4-3; DNA: TGCGCCAGCAGCCAAGATTCGCCGGGGGGGCGGGGTGGCTACACCTTC; CDR3: CASSQDSPGGRGGYTF
D: .; size: .; J: TRBJ1-5; V: TRBV7-2; DNA: TGTGCCAGCAGCTTAGGGACAGTTACACGCAATCAGCCCCAGCATTTT; CDR3: CASSLGTVTRNQPQHF